This passage covers 14 T cell receptor beta chains from one sample sequenced in a study of CD8 T cells in Susac syndrome. About 0.5 to 1 ug RNA was reverse transcribed with random hexamers. TCRdb fed the immunoSEQ multiplex PCR reads into MiXCR, producing one record per CDR3 protein. This table has around 150,000 distinct CDR3 sequences, 95% appearing once. Sequencing input: CD4+ T cells from PBMCs. These receptor sequences come from a human donor with Susac syndrome.

This sequence joins TRBV6-1 and TRBJ2-7; D remains ambiguous. CDR1 MNHNS and CDR2 SASEGT come from the germline V gene. The V end was cut by 2 bases, the J end by 6 bases, with 5 bases between. CDR3 length: 11 amino acids. The CDR3 DNA reads TGTGCCAGCAGTGAACCCCTCGAGCAGTACTTC. Its protein product is CASSEPLEQYF.

The chain recombines TRBV18 with TRBJ2-1; D might be TRBD1 (6 bases). In germline, CDR1 is KGHSH, CDR2 LQKENI. The V and J ends lost 6 bases and 5 bases respectively, with 11 bases between them. The CDR3 is made up of 13 amino acids. The CDR3 is CASSFGQHNEQFF. In DNA form, the CDR3 reads TGTGCCAGCTCCTTCGGACAGCACAATGAGCAGTTCTTC.

This clonotype was recorded once. The chain joins TRBV30 to TRBJ2-4, with D maybe TRBD2 (6 bases). CDR1 and CDR2 from the germline V gene are GTSNPN and SVGIG (reference sequence). The CDR3 has 13 residues. V was pared by 0 bases and J by 8 bases, with 11 bases between. CDR3 protein: CAWSVRSGDIQYF. The CDR3 coding sequence is TGTGCCTGGAGTGTAAGATCGGGGGACATTCAGTACTTC. Together with reference TRBV30 and TRBJ2-4, the CDR3 gives the full variable domain: SQTIHQWPATLVQPVGSPLSLECTVEGTSNPNLYWYRQAAGRGLQLLFYSVGIGQISSEVPQNLSASRPQDRQFILSSKKLLLSDSGFYLCAWSVRSGDIQYFGAGTRLSVL.

This clonotype was recorded once. The chain has TRBV7-2 and TRBJ1-1; D call uncertain. CDR3 size: 11 residues. The V gene lost 3 bases and the J gene lost 5 bases, with 4 bases spanning the gap. Germline V gene data show CDR1 as SGHTA and CDR2 as FQGNSA. The CDR3 is CASSFMTEAFF. For the CDR3, the DNA is TGTGCCAGCAGCTTTATGACTGAAGCTTTCTTT.

This chain links TRBV11-2 with TRBJ1-1; D remains ambiguous. V was cut by 7 bases and J by 0 bases, with 15 bases left in between. Looked up from germline, CDR1 is SGHAT and CDR2 is FQNNGV. The CDR3 spans 15 residues. The CDR3 nucleotides read TGTGCCAGCATTAAAAACCCCGGCATGAACACTGAAGCTTTCTTT. Amino acids: CASIKNPGMNTEAFF.

The J gene is TRBJ1-1, the V gene TRBV20-1, with D maybe TRBD1 (6 bases). The germline V gene encodes CDR1 DFQATT and CDR2 SNEGSKA (reference sequence). This CDR3 is 18 amino acids long. The V end lost 0 bases, the J end lost 4 bases, and 24 bases lay between the germline ends. CDR3 protein: CSARDSGTRMIRVTEAFF. For the CDR3, the DNA is TGCAGTGCTAGAGATTCCGGGACACGGATGATCCGGGTCACTGAAGCTTTCTTT.

The chain employs TRBV7-9 and TRBJ2-1, with TRBD2 as a possible D gene (5 bases). Trimming took 5 bases from V and 4 from J, leaving 12 bases between them. The V gene's germline CDR1 is SEHNR and CDR2 FQNEAQ (reference sequence). The CDR3 consists of 14 residues. This CDR3 reads CASSRLTSYNEQFF. The CDR3 DNA reads TGTGCCAGCAGCCGACTAACCAGTTACAATGAGCAGTTCTTC.

V is TRBV30 and J is TRBJ1-1; a weak D match, TRBD1 (5 bases). This CDR3 is built from 15 residues. CDR1 and CDR2 from the germline V gene are GTSNPN and SVGIG (reference sequence). Trimming took off 0 bases at V and 0 bases at J, with 11 bases between the two ends. DNA of the CDR3: TGTGCCTGGAGTGTCCCAGGGACTATGAACACTGAAGCTTTCTTT. Translation gives CAWSVPGTMNTEAFF. The whole variable domain, remainder taken from reference TRBV30 and TRBJ1-1, is SQTIHQWPATLVQPVGSPLSLECTVEGTSNPNLYWYRQAAGRGLQLLFYSVGIGQISSEVPQNLSASRPQDRQFILSSKKLLLSDSGFYLCAWSVPGTMNTEAFFGQGTRLTVV.

The chain has TRBV3-1 and TRBJ1-1; D not certain. Germline assignment: CDR1 LGHDT and CDR2 YNNKEL (reference sequence). V was cut by 8 bases and J by 1 base, with 11 bases left in between. The CDR3 runs to 13 residues. CDR3 region: CASASRPNTEAFF. The CDR3 DNA reads as TGTGCCAGCGCATCCAGGCCGAACACTGAAGCTTTCTTT.

V usage is TRBV30 and J usage is TRBJ2-4; TRBD2 matches at 13 bases. CDR3 length: 17 residues. Germline CDR1 GTSNPN, CDR2 SVGIG (reference sequence). The V and J ends lost 1 base and 0 bases, in that order; junction bases with no gene match: 3. The CDR3 DNA is TGTGCCTGGAGTGGGACTAGCGGGAGTCTAGCCAAAAACATTCAGTACTTC. Its protein product is CAWSGTSGSLAKNIQYF.

The V gene is TRBV30, the J gene TRBJ1-3; D not resolved. This CDR3 has 13 residues. Trimming shortened V by 8 bases and J by 0 bases, and 11 bases separated the two germline ends. Germline V gives CDR1 GTSNPN, CDR2 SVGIG (reference sequence). DNA of the CDR3: TGTGCCCTGGGTCGGAGCTCTGGAAACACCATATATTTT. Translating it yields CALGRSSGNTIYF.

The CDR3 loop is CASSGLSWGNTIYF. CDR3 coding DNA: TGTGCCAGCAGCGGACTGTCATGGGGAAACACCATATATTTT. The V and J genes are TRBV9 and TRBJ1-3, with unresolved D. Germline V gene data show CDR1 as SGDLS and CDR2 as YYNGEE. This CDR3 has 14 amino acids. The V and J ends lost 3 bases and 4 bases respectively, with 11 bases between them. Supplemented by reference TRBV9 and TRBJ1-3, the full variable domain reads DSGVTQTPKHLITATGQRVTLRCSPRSGDLSVYWYQQSLDQGLQFLIQYYNGEERAKGNILERFSAQQFPDLHSELNLSSLELGDSALYFCASSGLSWGNTIYFGEGSWLTVV.

This clonotype was counted once. The chain employs TRBV20-1 and TRBJ2-7; D not resolved. V lost 3 bases, J lost 0 bases, and 12 bases lay in between. Germline loops: CDR1 DFQATT, CDR2 SNEGSKA (reference sequence). The CDR3 contains 14 residues. CDR3: CSASVSQSSYEQYF. DNA for the CDR3: TGCAGTGCTAGTGTCAGCCAAAGCTCCTACGAGCAGTACTTC.

This chain joins TRBV19 and TRBJ1-5; 7 nucleotides line up with TRBD1. Unmatched junction bases numbered 11, after V lost 5 bases and J lost 1 base. This CDR3 has 17 amino acids. Per germline, CDR1 LNHDA and CDR2 SQIVND (reference sequence). The CDR3 sequence: CASSPRQGLASNQPQHF. As DNA, the CDR3 is TGTGCCAGTAGTCCACGACAGGGATTGGCGAGCAATCAGCCCCAGCATTTT.